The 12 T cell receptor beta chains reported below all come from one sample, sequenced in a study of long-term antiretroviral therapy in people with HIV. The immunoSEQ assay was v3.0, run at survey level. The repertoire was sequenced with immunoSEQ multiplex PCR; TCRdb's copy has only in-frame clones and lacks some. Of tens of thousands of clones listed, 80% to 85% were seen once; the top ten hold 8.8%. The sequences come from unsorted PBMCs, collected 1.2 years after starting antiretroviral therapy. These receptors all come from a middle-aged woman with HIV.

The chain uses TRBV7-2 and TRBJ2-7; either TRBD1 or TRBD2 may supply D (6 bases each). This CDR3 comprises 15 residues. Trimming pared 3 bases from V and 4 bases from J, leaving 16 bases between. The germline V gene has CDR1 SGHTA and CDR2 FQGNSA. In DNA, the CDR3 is TGTGCCAGCAGCTTCGGGACTTGGACAGAATACGAGCAGTACTTC. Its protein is CASSFGTWTEYEQYF.

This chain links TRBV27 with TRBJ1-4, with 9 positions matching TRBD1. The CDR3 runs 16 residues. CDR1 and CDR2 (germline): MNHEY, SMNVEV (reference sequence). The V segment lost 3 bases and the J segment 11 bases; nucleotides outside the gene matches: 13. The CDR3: CASSFGTLRDREKLFF. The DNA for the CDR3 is TGTGCCAGCAGTTTCGGGACCCTCCGGGACAGGGAGAAACTGTTTTTT.

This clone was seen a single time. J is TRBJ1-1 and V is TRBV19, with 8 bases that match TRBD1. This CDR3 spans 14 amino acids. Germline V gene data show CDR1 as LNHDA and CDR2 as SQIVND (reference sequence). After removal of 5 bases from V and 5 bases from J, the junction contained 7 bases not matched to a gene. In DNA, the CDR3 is TGTGCCAGTAGTCTTGGACAGGGAAGGACTGAAGCTTTCTTT. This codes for CASSLGQGRTEAFF.

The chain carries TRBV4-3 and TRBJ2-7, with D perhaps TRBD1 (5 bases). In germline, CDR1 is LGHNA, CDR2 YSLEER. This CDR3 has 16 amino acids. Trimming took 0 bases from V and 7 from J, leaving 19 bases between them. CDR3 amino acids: CASSQDWGSPLWEQYF. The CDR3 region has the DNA TGCGCCAGCAGCCAAGATTGGGGCAGCCCACTTTGGGAGCAGTACTTC.

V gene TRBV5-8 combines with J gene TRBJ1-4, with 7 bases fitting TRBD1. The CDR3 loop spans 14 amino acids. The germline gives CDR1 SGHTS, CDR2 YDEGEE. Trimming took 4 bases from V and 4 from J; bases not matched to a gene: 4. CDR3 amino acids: CASSPGQLNEKLFF. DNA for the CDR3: TGTGCCAGCAGCCCGGGACAGCTTAATGAAAAACTGTTTTTT.

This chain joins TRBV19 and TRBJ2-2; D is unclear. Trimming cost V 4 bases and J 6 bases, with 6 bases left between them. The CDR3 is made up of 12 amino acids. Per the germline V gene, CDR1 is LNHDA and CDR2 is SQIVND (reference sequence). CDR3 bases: TGTGCCAGTAGTAGCGGCGCCGGGGAGCTGTTTTTT. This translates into CASSSGAGELFF.

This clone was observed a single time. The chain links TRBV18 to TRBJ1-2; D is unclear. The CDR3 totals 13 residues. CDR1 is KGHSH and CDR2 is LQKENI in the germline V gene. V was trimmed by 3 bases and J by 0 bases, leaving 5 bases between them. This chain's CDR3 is CASSPTTNYGYTF. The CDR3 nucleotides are TGTGCCAGCTCACCGACAACTAACTATGGCTACACCTTC.

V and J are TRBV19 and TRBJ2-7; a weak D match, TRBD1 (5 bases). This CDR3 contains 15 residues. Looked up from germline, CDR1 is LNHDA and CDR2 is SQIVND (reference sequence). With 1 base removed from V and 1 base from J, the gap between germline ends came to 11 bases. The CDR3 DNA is TGTGCCAGTAGTATAGGTGTCAGGGTTTCCTACGAGCAGTACTTC. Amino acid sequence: CASSIGVRVSYEQYF.

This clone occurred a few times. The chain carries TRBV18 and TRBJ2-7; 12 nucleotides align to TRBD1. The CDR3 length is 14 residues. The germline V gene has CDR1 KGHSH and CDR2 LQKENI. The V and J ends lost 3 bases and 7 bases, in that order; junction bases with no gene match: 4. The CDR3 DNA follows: TGTGCCAGCTCACCCGGGACAGGGGGCGTTGAGCAGTACTTC. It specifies CASSPGTGGVEQYF.

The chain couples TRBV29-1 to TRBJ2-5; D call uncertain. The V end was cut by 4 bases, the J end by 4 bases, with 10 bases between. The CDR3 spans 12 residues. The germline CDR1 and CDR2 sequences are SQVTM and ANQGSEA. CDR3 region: CSVVSGGETQYF. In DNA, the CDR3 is TGCAGCGTTGTAAGTGGTGGAGAGACCCAGTACTTC.

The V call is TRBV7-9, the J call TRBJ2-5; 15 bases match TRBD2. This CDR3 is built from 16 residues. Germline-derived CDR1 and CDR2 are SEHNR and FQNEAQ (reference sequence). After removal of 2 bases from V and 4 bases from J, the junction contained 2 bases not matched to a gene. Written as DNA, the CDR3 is TGTGCCAGCAGCTTACCGGGACTAGCGGGAGGAGAGACCCAGTACTTC. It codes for CASSLPGLAGGETQYF.

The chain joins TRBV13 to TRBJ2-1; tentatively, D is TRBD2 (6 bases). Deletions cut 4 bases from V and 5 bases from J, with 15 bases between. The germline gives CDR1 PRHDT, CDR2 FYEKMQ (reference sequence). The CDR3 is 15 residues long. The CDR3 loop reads CASSSRNPGDNEQFF. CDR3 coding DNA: TGTGCCAGCAGCTCTCGGAATCCGGGGGACAATGAGCAGTTCTTC.